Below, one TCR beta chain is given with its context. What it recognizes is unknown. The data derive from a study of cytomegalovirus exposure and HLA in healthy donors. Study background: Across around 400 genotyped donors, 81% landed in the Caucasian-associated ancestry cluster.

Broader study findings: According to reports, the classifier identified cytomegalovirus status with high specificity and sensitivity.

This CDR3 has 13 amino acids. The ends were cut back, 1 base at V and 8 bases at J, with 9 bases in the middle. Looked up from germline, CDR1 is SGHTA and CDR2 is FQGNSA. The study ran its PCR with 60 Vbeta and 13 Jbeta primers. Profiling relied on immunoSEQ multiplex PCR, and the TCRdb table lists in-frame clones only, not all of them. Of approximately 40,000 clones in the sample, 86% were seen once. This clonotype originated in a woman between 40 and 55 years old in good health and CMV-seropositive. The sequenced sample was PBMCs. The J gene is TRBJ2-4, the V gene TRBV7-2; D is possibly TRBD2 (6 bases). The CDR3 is CASSLGQRDIQYF. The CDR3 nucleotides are TGTGCCAGCAGCTTAGGACAGCGGGACATTCAGTACTTC. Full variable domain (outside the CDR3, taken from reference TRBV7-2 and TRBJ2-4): GAGVSQSPSNKVTEKGKDVELRCDPISGHTALYWYRQSLGQGLEFLIYFQGNSAPDKSGLPSDRFSAERTGGSVSTLTIQRTQQEDSAVYLCASSLGQRDIQYFGAGTRLSVL.